A single sample gave rise to the 27 T cell receptor beta chains below, sequenced in a study of cytomegalovirus exposure and HLA in healthy donors. Primers for the PCR totalled 60 Vbeta and 13 Jbeta. Generated by immunoSEQ multiplex PCR, the TCRdb table keeps only in-frame clones and is missing some. The table has nearly 110,000 clones, over 60% seen once. The source material was PBMCs. Receptors originate from a woman aged 50 to 65 in good health and CMV-seropositive.

The chain recombines TRBV7-9 with TRBJ1-6, with a weak D call TRBD1 (5 bases). Germline lookup yields CDR1 SEHNR and CDR2 FQNEAQ (reference sequence). The length of the CDR3 is 17 residues. Trimming removed 4 bases from V and 10 bases from J, with 23 bases in between. The DNA for the CDR3 is TGTGCCAGCAGCTCCCGCTCAGGGTCCACCACGAGGTCACCCCTCCACTTT. It is translated as CASSSRSGSTTRSPLHF.

This sequence joins TRBV10-2 and TRBJ1-1; possible D gene TRBD1, 6 bases. This CDR3 contains 13 residues. V gave up 7 bases and J gave up 5 bases, with 14 bases separating them. Germline lookup yields CDR1 WSHSY and CDR2 SAAADI. CDR3 in DNA: TGCGCCAGCAATATAGGGGGGGTAACTGAAGCTTTCTTT. This gives the protein CASNIGGVTEAFF.

The V call is TRBV5-1, the J call TRBJ1-4, with D possibly being TRBD1 (6 bases). The CDR3 runs 15 residues. Trimming removed 2 bases at V and 7 bases at J, with 15 bases between. CDR1 and CDR2 from the germline V gene are SGHRS and YFSETQ. CDR3 in amino acids: CASSLQGFVGEKLFF. The CDR3 DNA reads as TGCGCCAGCAGCTTACAGGGTTTCGTTGGTGAAAAACTGTTTTTT.

This rearrangement joins TRBV18 to TRBJ1-3; perhaps TRBD1 as D (5 bases). Trimming removed 1 base at V and 1 base at J, with 17 bases between. Germline values: CDR1 KGHSH, CDR2 LQKENI. This CDR3 spans 18 amino acids. The CDR3, as DNA: TGTGCCAGCTCACCACTCGATTGGGGGGGAAAATCTGGAAACACCATATATTTT. It yields the protein CASSPLDWGGKSGNTIYF.

This clone was counted a few times. The J gene is TRBJ2-1, the V gene TRBV30; D is unclear. This CDR3 is 11 amino acids long. Trimming stripped 2 bases from V and 6 bases from J, with 5 bases between. The germline V gene has CDR1 GTSNPN and CDR2 SVGIG (reference sequence). The CDR3 coding sequence is TGTGCCTGGAGTTCCCGCAATGAGCAGTTCTTC. It codes for CAWSSRNEQFF.

The V call is TRBV28, the J call TRBJ1-4; D uncertain. This CDR3 contains 15 residues. CDR1 and CDR2 from the germline V gene are MDHEN and SYDVKM. Deletions cut 2 bases from V and 8 bases from J, with 15 bases between. In nucleotides, the CDR3 is TGTGCCAGCAGTTTAGAGGGAAGGGTTGCCGAAAAACTGTTTTTT. It specifies CASSLEGRVAEKLFF.

This clone has a single count. This chain joins TRBV28 and TRBJ1-5, with 12 bases aligning to TRBD1. Losses at the gene ends were 5 bases for V and 0 bases for J; bases not matched to a gene: 8. Per the germline V gene, CDR1 is MDHEN and CDR2 is SYDVKM. The CDR3 runs 18 residues. In DNA form, the CDR3 reads TGTGCCAGCAGTCCGCCGGGACAGGGGGCTATTAGCAATCAGCCCCAGCATTTT. It translates to CASSPPGQGAISNQPQHF.

This clone showed up just once. The J gene is TRBJ2-7, the V gene TRBV15; D not certain. This CDR3 is 13 amino acids long. Between the trimmed V and J ends, which lost 4 bases and 6 bases, there was a span of 13 bases. Germline loops: CDR1 LNHNV, CDR2 YYDKDF (reference sequence). In DNA form, the CDR3 reads TGTGCCACCAGCACGTATTTAGTCGGCGAGCAGTACTTC. Amino acid sequence: CATSTYLVGEQYF.

The chain links TRBV7-9 to TRBJ1-4; maybe TRBD1 (6 bases). Germline V gene data show CDR1 as SEHNR and CDR2 as FQNEAQ (reference sequence). The V end lost 1 base, the J end lost 6 bases, and 9 bases lay between the germline ends. The CDR3 totals 14 residues. The CDR3: CASSLDYRDEKLFF. The CDR3 DNA reads as TGTGCCAGCAGCTTAGACTACAGGGATGAAAAACTGTTTTTT.

The chain is built from TRBV18 and TRBJ1-4; a possible D gene is TRBD1 (5 bases). CDR1 KGHSH and CDR2 LQKENI come from the germline V gene. Trimming took off 3 bases at V and 3 bases at J, with 11 bases between the two ends. The CDR3 sequence is 15 residues long. This CDR3 is CASSPRGLANEKLFF. The CDR3 DNA follows: TGTGCCAGCTCACCCCGGGGGTTAGCTAATGAAAAACTGTTTTTT.

The chain joins TRBV5-1 to TRBJ2-2; D call uncertain. Trimming cost V 0 bases and J 1 base, with 4 bases left between them. CDR1 and CDR2 (germline): SGHRS, YFSETQ. This CDR3 is 14 amino acids long. The CDR3 spells CASSLDRNTGELFF. The CDR3 DNA follows: TGCGCCAGCAGCTTGGATAGGAACACCGGGGAGCTGTTTTTT. Full variable domain (missing parts from reference TRBV5-1 and TRBJ2-2): KAGVTQTPRYLIKTRGQQVTLSCSPISGHRSVSWYQQTPGQGLQFLFEYFSETQRNKGNFPGRFSGRQFSNSRSEMNVSTLELGDSALYLCASSLDRNTGELFFGEGSRLTVL.

This clone was observed a few times. The rearrangement links TRBV6-6 to TRBJ1-4; D is unclear. V lost 6 bases and J lost 0, with 14 bases in between. The germline V gene encodes CDR1 MNHNY and CDR2 SVGAGI (reference sequence). The CDR3 has 16 residues. As DNA, the CDR3 is TGTGCCAGCAGACTACCGGGGAGAACAACTAATGAAAAACTGTTTTTT. Its translation is CASRLPGRTTNEKLFF.

CDR3 region: CAISESGQSSSNQPQHF. The CDR3 bases are TGTGCCATCAGTGAGTCGGGACAGTCATCAAGCAATCAGCCCCAGCATTTT. The chain uses TRBV10-3 and TRBJ1-5; 7 nucleotides match TRBD1. J gave up 1 base and V 0 bases, and 6 bases lay outside the gene matches. This CDR3 has 17 residues. Germline V gene data show CDR1 as ENHRY and CDR2 as SYGVKD.

The chain is built from TRBV5-4 and TRBJ1-2; D remains unclear. Germline CDR1 is SGHNT and CDR2 is YYREEE (reference sequence). This CDR3 has 11 amino acids. V was cut by 2 bases and J by 11 bases, with 10 bases left in between. The CDR3 is CASSFTGLYTF. The CDR3 nucleotides read TGTGCCAGCAGCTTCACTGGACTTTACACCTTC.

This clone has just a few counts. The chain uses TRBV9 and TRBJ2-3; TRBD2 matches 9 bases. CDR1 is SGDLS and CDR2 is YYNGEE in the germline V gene. The CDR3 covers 15 residues. The V and J ends lost 3 bases and 0 bases, in that order; junction bases with no gene match: 2. Written as DNA, the CDR3 is TGTGCCAGCAGCGAGCTAGCGGGGAGCACAGATACGCAGTATTTT. Translation gives CASSELAGSTDTQYF. Full variable domain (missing parts from reference TRBV9 and TRBJ2-3): DSGVTQTPKHLITATGQRVTLRCSPRSGDLSVYWYQQSLDQGLQFLIQYYNGEERAKGNILERFSAQQFPDLHSELNLSSLELGDSALYFCASSELAGSTDTQYFGPGTRLTVL.

The chain joins TRBV6-5 to TRBJ1-1; TRBD1 aligns across 7 bases. The CDR3 has 15 amino acids. The J segment lost 9 bases and the V segment lost 5 bases, leaving 15 bases of the junction unmatched. Germline CDR1 is MNHEY and CDR2 is SVGAGI. CDR3 DNA: TGTGCCAGCAGTCCTCAACAGGGGCCGGGTTTAAAAGCTTTCTTT. Translating gives CASSPQQGPGLKAFF.

The chain joins TRBV9 to TRBJ2-3; TRBD2 matches at 10 bases. CDR1 and CDR2 (germline): SGDLS, YYNGEE. CDR3 length: 17 amino acids. The trim removed 1 base at V and 1 base at J, leaving 6 bases unmatched. The CDR3, as DNA: TGTGCCAGCAGCGTAAGCCCTAGCGGGGGCCGCACAGATACGCAGTATTTT. Translating gives CASSVSPSGGRTDTQYF. The full variable domain, with the rest looked up from reference TRBV9 and TRBJ2-3, is DSGVTQTPKHLITATGQRVTLRCSPRSGDLSVYWYQQSLDQGLQFLIQYYNGEERAKGNILERFSAQQFPDLHSELNLSSLELGDSALYFCASSVSPSGGRTDTQYFGPGTRLTVL.

The chain combines TRBV19 with TRBJ2-6; 12 nucleotides agree with TRBD1. V trimming: 4 bases; J trimming: 4 bases; junction bases outside the gene matches: 8. The CDR3 consists of 18 residues. CDR1 and CDR2 from the germline V gene are LNHDA and SQIVND (reference sequence). The CDR3 sequence is CASSTSGTGGLGANVLTF. As DNA, the CDR3 is TGTGCCAGTAGTACATCCGGGACAGGGGGCTTAGGGGCCAACGTCCTGACTTTC.

The table lists this clone with a few counts. The junction and the germline gene differ at one end; a read error may be behind it. This chain uses TRBV11-3 with TRBJ2-7; 8 bases are shared with TRBD1. Germline V gene lookup returns CDR1 SGHNT and CDR2 YENEEA. The CDR3 loop spans 14 amino acids. DNA of the CDR3: TGCGCCAGCAGCCCCCGGGGACAGGTCTACGAGCAGTACTTC. It specifies CASSPRGQVYEQYF.

The chain couples TRBV9 to TRBJ1-4, with a weak D call TRBD1 (6 bases). This CDR3 has 15 residues. CDR1 SGDLS and CDR2 YYNGEE come from the germline V gene. Trimming removed 5 bases from V and 4 bases from J, with 15 bases in between. Written as DNA, the CDR3 is TGTGCCAGCAGTCAAGGGGGAAGCTTTAATGAAAAACTGTTTTTT. It yields the protein CASSQGGSFNEKLFF.

The chain combines TRBV27 with TRBJ1-1; no firm D call. Germline CDR1 MNHEY, CDR2 SMNVEV (reference sequence). V shed 3 bases and J shed 7 bases, with 6 bases lying between them. The CDR3 is 11 residues long. The CDR3 DNA reads TGTGCCAGCAGTTTCCGGGGTGAAGCTTTCTTT. It specifies CASSFRGEAFF.

This chain connects TRBV30 to TRBJ1-5; maybe TRBD1 (6 bases). Per germline, CDR1 GTSNPN and CDR2 SVGIG (reference sequence). The CDR3 has 13 residues. Trimming took 1 base from V and 4 from J, leaving 8 bases between them. CDR3 amino acids: CAWSGRGNQPQHF. The CDR3 DNA follows: TGTGCCTGGAGTGGTAGGGGGAATCAGCCCCAGCATTTT.

The chain has TRBV28 and TRBJ1-2, with D tentatively TRBD1 (6 bases). The CDR3 runs to 13 residues. V was clipped by 5 bases and J by 4 bases, with 11 bases between them. Looked up from germline, CDR1 is MDHEN and CDR2 is SYDVKM. The CDR3 region is CASSTTQGYGYTF. In DNA form, the CDR3 reads TGTGCCAGCAGTACGACACAGGGCTATGGCTACACCTTC.

This clone appeared a few times. The genes are TRBV11-2 and TRBJ1-1; D gene uncertain. CDR3 length: 13 residues. Germline V gives CDR1 SGHAT, CDR2 FQNNGV. V was clipped by 6 bases and J by 11 bases, with 19 bases between them. The chain's CDR3 is CASRSTENSNAFF. CDR3 coding DNA: TGTGCCAGCAGGTCAACAGAAAACTCGAATGCTTTCTTT. Full variable domain (missing parts from reference TRBV11-2 and TRBJ1-1): EAGVAQSPRYKIIEKRQSVAFWCNPISGHATLYWYQQILGQGPKLLIQFQNNGVVDDSQLPKDRFSAERLKGVDSTLKIQPAKLEDSAVYLCASRSTENSNAFFGQGTRLTVV.

This sequence joins TRBV6-5 and TRBJ1-2, with a weak D call TRBD1 (5 bases). The germline V gene encodes CDR1 MNHEY and CDR2 SVGAGI. The CDR3 is 13 amino acids. Trimming removed 2 bases from V and 4 bases from J, with 8 bases in between. CDR3 bases: TGTGCCAGCAGTTACACGGGGGTCTATGGCTACACCTTC. Translation gives CASSYTGVYGYTF.

This chain joins TRBV5-1 and TRBJ2-3, with D hard to call. The V gene lost 0 bases and the J gene lost 0 bases, with 8 bases spanning the gap. Germline lookup yields CDR1 SGHRS and CDR2 YFSETQ. This CDR3 spans 15 amino acids. The CDR3 region is CASSLAQMSTDTQYF. In DNA form, the CDR3 reads TGCGCCAGCAGCTTGGCACAGATGAGCACAGATACGCAGTATTTT. Full variable domain (remainder filled in from reference TRBV5-1 and TRBJ2-3): KAGVTQTPRYLIKTRGQQVTLSCSPISGHRSVSWYQQTPGQGLQFLFEYFSETQRNKGNFPGRFSGRQFSNSRSEMNVSTLELGDSALYLCASSLAQMSTDTQYFGPGTRLTVL.

The sample holds one count of this clone. The J gene is TRBJ2-5, the V gene TRBV5-4, with D maybe TRBD1 (5 bases). V was shortened by 2 bases and J by 4 bases, with 12 bases between the two germline ends. CDR3 length: 14 amino acids. The germline V gene encodes CDR1 SGHNT and CDR2 YYREEE (reference sequence). CDR3 coding DNA: TGTGCCAGCAGCTTCGGACACCGTCGAGAGACCCAGTACTTC. Protein: CASSFGHRRETQYF. Based on the CDR3 plus reference TRBV5-4 and TRBJ2-5, the full variable domain is ETGVTQSPTHLIKTRGQQVTLRCSSQSGHNTVSWYQQALGQGPQFIFQYYREEENGRGNFPPRFSGLQFPNYSSELNVNALELDDSALYLCASSFGHRRETQYFGPGTRLLVL.